A selection of T cell receptor beta chains follows, all from one sample in a study of cytomegalovirus exposure and HLA in healthy donors. Generated by immunoSEQ multiplex PCR, the TCRdb table keeps only in-frame clones and is missing some. In the table there are fewer than 150,000 clones, 70% to 90% of which are singletons. Sequencing was done on a sample of PBMCs. The receptors originated from a woman in her late teens or twenties in good health and CMV-seropositive. Each CDR3 is given with its conserved first and last residue. A D gene is named only where the DNA matches it firmly. For some rows the clone size is stated as once, few or many, or as a class when expanded; others skip it.

V	D	size	J	DNA	CDR3
TRBV5-4	TRBD1	NA	TRBJ2-7	TGTGCCAGCGGAACCCAGGGGGACGAGCAGTACTTC	CASGTQGDEQYF
TRBV2	NA	NA	TRBJ2-1	TGTGCCAGCAGGGAGACGGCCAATGAGCAGTTCTTC	CASRETANEQFF
TRBV5-1	NA	NA	TRBJ2-1	TGCGCCAGCAGCCCCGCGGGAATGAGCTCCTACAATGAGCAGTTCTTC	CASSPAGMSSYNEQFF
TRBV5-1	NA	NA	TRBJ1-6	TGCGCCAGCAGCTTGGAGAGCTCACCCCTCCACTTT	CASSLESSPLHF
TRBV4-1	TRBD1	once	TRBJ2-2	TGCGCCAGCAGCCAAGCGGCGTATGGAGACAGGGGGCCCGGGGAGCTGTTTTTT	CASSQAAYGDRGPGELFF
TRBV6-1	TRBD1	once	TRBJ2-2	TGTGCCAGCAGTGAGGGACAGGGGTACACCGGGGAGCTGTTTTTT	CASSEGQGYTGELFF
TRBV11-3	TRBD2	once	TRBJ2-1	TGTGCCAGCAGCTTACTTAGCGGACTAGTCCTCCCCAATGAGCAGTTCTTC	CASSLLSGLVLPNEQFF
TRBV15	NA	NA	TRBJ1-3	TGTGCCACCAGCCAAGGACAGTCTGGAAACACCATATATTTT	CATSQGQSGNTIYF
TRBV10-2	NA	few	TRBJ2-2	TGCGCCAGCAAACGGGATACTAACACCGGGGAGCTGTTTTTT	CASKRDTNTGELFF
TRBV9	NA	NA	TRBJ2-7	TGTGCCAGCAGCCCCGCCCCGGGAGACTACGAGCAGTACTTC	CASSPAPGDYEQYF
TRBV29-1	NA	NA	TRBJ2-3	TGCAGCGTTGGCGGAGTCTCCACAGATACGCAGTATTTT	CSVGGVSTDTQYF
TRBV27	TRBD2	NA	TRBJ2-7	TGTGCCAGCAGTGGGGGGGCCTACGAGCAGTACTTC	CASSGGAYEQYF
TRBV7-9	TRBD2	NA	TRBJ2-4	TGTGCCAGCAGCTTCGGTAGCGGGAGGACGGGCGCCAAAAACATTCAGTACTTC	CASSFGSGRTGAKNIQYF
TRBV30	NA	NA	TRBJ2-1	TGTGCCTGGGGGAGATTCCCCTACAATGAGCAGTTCTTC	CAWGRFPYNEQFF
TRBV7-2	NA	NA	TRBJ2-7	TGTGCCAGCAGCTTAGTCTCGGTTAACTTC	CASSLVSVNF
TRBV4-2	TRBD2	NA	TRBJ2-1	TGTGCCAGCAGCCAAGGCCGGTCGTACGGACTAGCGGGAAGGGGCAATGAGCAGTTCTTC	CASSQGRSYGLAGRGNEQFF
TRBV6-5	NA	NA	TRBJ1-5	TGTGCCAGCAGTTCCCTGGGAGGTGGGAGCAATCAGCCCCAGCATTTT	CASSSLGGGSNQPQHF
TRBV9	TRBD1	NA	TRBJ2-3	TGTGCCAGCAGCGTAGTTAGGACAGGGGGCTCATATACGCAGTATTTT	CASSVVRTGGSYTQYF
TRBV28	NA	NA	TRBJ2-5	TGTGCCAGCAGTCGTAGCCGGGTCAAACACTTC	CASSRSRVKHF
TRBV4-2	TRBD2	once	TRBJ2-5	TGTGCCAGCAGCCAAGGACTAGCGGACACTCAATGGTACAGAGAGACCCAGTACTTC	CASSQGLADTQWYRETQYF
TRBV2	NA	NA	TRBJ1-6	TGTGCCAGCAGTGCCGGGTACAATTCACCCCTCCACTTT	CASSAGYNSPLHF
TRBV28	NA	once	TRBJ1-2	TGTGCCAGCAAGGCAGGTACTAACTATGGCTACACCTTC	CASKAGTNYGYTF
TRBV2	TRBD1	NA	TRBJ1-2	TGTGCCAGCAGTGTCCCGGGACAGAACTATGGCTACACCTTC	CASSVPGQNYGYTF
TRBV4-1	NA	once	TRBJ2-2	TGCGCCAGCAGCCAAGATCGGGGGGCTGCCGGGGAGCTGTTTTTT	CASSQDRGAAGELFF
TRBV27	TRBD2	NA	TRBJ2-7	TGTGCCAGCAGTCGCACACTAGCGGGGGGCTCCTACGAGCAGTACTTC	CASSRTLAGGSYEQYF
TRBV5-1	TRBD2	NA	TRBJ2-5	TGCGCCAGCAGCTTGCGCCCTAGCGGGGGGAAGACCCAGTACTTC	CASSLRPSGGKTQYF
TRBV7-9	NA	NA	TRBJ2-7	TGTGCCAGCTTCGGCCAGGGGAACCACGAGCAGTACTTC	CASFGQGNHEQYF
TRBV7-9	NA	NA	TRBJ1-6	TGTGCCAGCAGCTTAAAACCTAGTCTCTCACCCCTCCACTTT	CASSLKPSLSPLHF
TRBV6-4	NA	NA	TRBJ1-6	TGTGCCAGCAGTGCCTCCCCCGGGAATTCACCCCTCCACTTT	CASSASPGNSPLHF
TRBV29-1	NA	NA	TRBJ2-7	TGCAGCGTTGAACCTAGGGGCCACGAGCAGTACTTC	CSVEPRGHEQYF
TRBV11-3	NA	NA	TRBJ2-5	TGTGCCAGCAGCTTCGGACATCGAGAGACCCAGTACTTC	CASSFGHRETQYF
TRBV5-5	TRBD1	NA	TRBJ2-7	TGTGCCAGCAGCTTGGAAGGGGGCGGAATGCACTCCTACGAGCAGTACTTC	CASSLEGGGMHSYEQYF
TRBV28	NA	NA	TRBJ2-3	TGTGCCAGCAGTTTCCCAACAGATTCGGGGGATACGCAGTATTTT	CASSFPTDSGDTQYF
TRBV7-9	NA	NA	TRBJ1-2	TGTGCCAGCAGCTTAGCCGGGGTCGTGGGCTATGGCTACACCTTC	CASSLAGVVGYGYTF
TRBV11-2	TRBD2	NA	TRBJ2-7	TGTGCCAGCAACCCAACTAGCGGGTGGGCCTACGAGCAGTACTTC	CASNPTSGWAYEQYF
TRBV7-2	NA	NA	TRBJ1-2	TGTGCCAGCAGCCAGCGGGGGGGCAGGTTCGGCCAAGGCTACACCTTC	CASSQRGGRFGQGYTF
TRBV28	TRBD1	NA	TRBJ1-1	TGTGCCAGCAGTCTTATAAGACAGGGAATGAGGGGGGTGAACACTGAAGCTTTCTTT	CASSLIRQGMRGVNTEAFF
TRBV6-5	NA	NA	TRBJ1-5	TGTGCCAGCAGTTACCTTGACAGCCGCCAGCCCCAGCATTTT	CASSYLDSRQPQHF
TRBV6-6	TRBD1	NA	TRBJ2-7	TGTGCCAGCAGTTACTCGACAGGGACGGGGTCCTACGAGCAGTACTTC	CASSYSTGTGSYEQYF
TRBV29-1	NA	NA	TRBJ2-1	TGCAGCGTGGGGCAGGTATCCTACAATGAGCAGTTCTTC	CSVGQVSYNEQFF
TRBV7-2	NA	NA	TRBJ2-5	TGTGCCAGCAGCTTAGCGACTCCTCCGGGGTCCCAGTACTTC	CASSLATPPGSQYF
TRBV7-3	NA	NA	TRBJ1-2	TGTGCCAGCAGCCCCGGCGGGGCCTATGGCTACACCTTC	CASSPGGAYGYTF
TRBV5-5	TRBD1	NA	TRBJ2-1	TGTGCCAGCAGCTGGGGACAGCTGGGTGAGCAGTTCTTC	CASSWGQLGEQFF
TRBV2	NA	NA	TRBJ2-1	TGTGCCAGCAGGGAAACAGAATCCAATGAGCAGTTCTTC	CASRETESNEQFF
TRBV10-3	NA	NA	TRBJ2-1	TGTGCCATCAGCATCGGGGTAGCGGTAAACAATGAGCAGTTCTTC	CAISIGVAVNNEQFF
TRBV19	NA	few	TRBJ2-3	TGTGCCAGTAGTGTAACCCCGCGGAGCGGCGGGGGCGCAGATACGCAGTATTTT	CASSVTPRSGGGADTQYF
TRBV27	NA	NA	TRBJ1-4	TGTGCCAGCAGTTTGGGCAGGGGTTATGAAAAACTGTTTTTT	CASSLGRGYEKLFF
TRBV6-1	NA	NA	TRBJ2-5	TGTGCCAGCCTGACTCGACTTCAAGAGACCCAGTACTTC	CASLTRLQETQYF
TRBV10-3	TRBD1	NA	TRBJ1-5	TGTGCCATCAGTGCGATAGGGGGCGGTCAGCCCCAGCATTTT	CAISAIGGGQPQHF
TRBV6-6	TRBD1	NA	TRBJ1-2	TGTGCCAGCAGTTACACAGGGGGCGATGGCTACACCTTC	CASSYTGGDGYTF
TRBV30	TRBD2	NA	TRBJ2-2	TGTGCCTTTAAGATACGGGACTACGTCACCGGGGAGCTGTTTTTT	CAFKIRDYVTGELFF
TRBV9	NA	NA	TRBJ2-3	TGTGCCAGCAGCGTACGGACAGATCGGGGAGATACGCAGTATTTT	CASSVRTDRGDTQYF
TRBV6-1	NA	NA	TRBJ1-1	TGTGCCAGCCGGCGCCAGACAGTGAACACTGAAGCTTTCTTT	CASRRQTVNTEAFF
TRBV27	TRBD1	NA	TRBJ1-4	TGTGCCAGCAGTCCCCGACAGGGGCCTAATGAAAAACTGTTTTTT	CASSPRQGPNEKLFF
TRBV7-9	NA	NA	TRBJ2-4	TGTGCCAGCAGCCCCGGCGGAGGGCGCTCCAAAAACATTCAGTACTTC	CASSPGGGRSKNIQYF
TRBV6-5	TRBD1	NA	TRBJ1-1	TGTGCCAGCAGTTACAGGGGGCGAGGGACTGAAGCTTTCTTT	CASSYRGRGTEAFF